Listed below are T cell receptor beta chains from one sample, sequenced in a study of OX40 agonist ivuxolimab in advanced cancers. The table came from immunoSEQ multiplex PCR; TCRdb's copy has only in-frame clones and leaves some out. The sample has about 110,000 clones, approximately 89% seen once; the top ten hold over 0.6%. The material was CD4+ or CD8+ T cells sorted from blood, obtained in a trial of the OX40 agonist ivuxolimab. The receptors come from an adult with an advanced solid tumor such as melanoma, head and neck, liver or kidney cancer. Each CDR3 is given without its conserved first and last residue. Size tells how often a clone was seen (once, few, many) or the class of an expanded clone, and some rows leave it out.

TRBV20-1 . REHGYT
TRBV5-1 . ASSLGDGAGELF
TRBV5-6 once ASSLLGVQKNTEAF
TRBV7-9 . ASTGLAAVGQF
TRBV11-2 . ASSWSYEQY
TRBV5-1 . ASSLAEAGGLGETQY
TRBV27 . ASSIGDAQETQY
TRBV21-1 . ASTTRQARPLNTEAF
TRBV9 . ASSVATSGAQETQY
TRBV12-5 . ASGLGSVGETQY
TRBV6-1 once ASSANPHLTEAF
TRBV4-2 . ASSQVMSGTPYNEQF
TRBV6-5 . ASSRDYGGNEQF
TRBV19 once ASAPWTGNTGELF
TRBV4-1 . ASSQGEGFNYGYT
TRBV9 . ASHRGSGAAGGSYNEQF
TRBV19 . ASSSQTENIQY
TRBV9 . ASSVGGLGGHGYT
TRBV4-1 . ASSQNPGNNEQF
TRBV7-9 . ASSPSGVFEKLF
TRBV6-5 . ASSYMAGSGNTIY
TRBV10-3 . AISDSGTGANVLT
TRBV12-5 . ASGLNRGNLQETQY
TRBV27 . ASSTRGDEKLF
TRBV5-1 . ASRYRRGGTDTQY
TRBV6-6 . ASSGGTPTYEQY
TRBV30 few AFPLGGRYT